This TCR beta chain was captured in a study of blood T cells in healthy people across ages. In this sample, this clonotype turned up a few times. Primers used in a second PCR of about 6 to 12 cycles were a sample-barcoded 5' primer and a J-beta primer mix. Carrying 12 random nucleotides, a template-switch adaptor labeled each individual cDNA molecule. In TCRdb, the 5' RACE reads were re-called with MiXCR into one record per CDR3 protein. The table lists about 720,000 distinct CDR3 sequences, approximately 25% of them singletons. Deletions cut 3 bases from V and 2 bases from J, with 10 bases between. The CDR3 loop spans 14 amino acids. Germline V lookup: CDR1 LGHDT, CDR2 YNNKEL (reference sequence). The same sample was also studied in work on T cells of mothers and their children. From that study: Donors were three healthy Caucasian mothers and their six children. The authors found no persistent microchimeric T cell clones.

This chain connects TRBV3-1 to TRBJ2-5; no reliable D call. This receptor was obtained from a boy younger than 18 in good health. The source material was blood. DNA for the CDR3: TGTGCCAGCAGCCAGAGGACCCGACAAGAGACCCAGTACTTC. This translates into CASSQRTRQETQYF.